This is a list of T cell receptor beta chains from one sample in a study of blood T cell repertoires in COVID-19. Data came from immunoSEQ multiplex PCR; TCRdb stores just in-frame clones and leaves some out. The sample carries around 180,000 clones, more than 70% recorded once. Sequencing was done on a sample of peripheral blood. The receptors here all came from a person between 65 and 79 years old with COVID-19, enrolled during active disease. CDR3s include the opening cysteine and the closing phenylalanine or tryptophan. The D gene is left open where the match is weak. The listing skips clone size in some rows; elsewhere it reads once, few, many or a size class.

clone_size: .; j_call: TRBJ1-2; d_call: .; v_call: TRBV6-2/TRBV6-3; cdr3_nt: TGTGCCAGCAGTACAGGGTATGGCTACACCTTC; cdr3_aa: CASSTGYGYTF
clone_size: .; j_call: TRBJ1-5; d_call: .; v_call: TRBV6-2/TRBV6-3; cdr3_nt: TGTGCCAGCAGTCTTGACAGCGGCAATCAGCCCCAGCATTTT; cdr3_aa: CASSLDSGNQPQHF
clone_size: .; j_call: TRBJ1-2; d_call: TRBD1; v_call: TRBV20-1; cdr3_nt: TGCAGTGCTAGTCAAGGGGGCTTAGATGGCTACACCTTC; cdr3_aa: CSASQGGLDGYTF
clone_size: .; j_call: TRBJ2-4; d_call: TRBD2; v_call: TRBV19; cdr3_nt: TGTGCCAGTAAGCTTACTAGCGGGAGTGCTCCTACAGTCAAAAACATTCAGTACTTC; cdr3_aa: CASKLTSGSAPTVKNIQYF
clone_size: .; j_call: TRBJ2-1; d_call: TRBD2; v_call: TRBV18; cdr3_nt: TGTGCCAGCTCACCCCCTAGCGGGAGGTACAATGAGCAGTTCTTC; cdr3_aa: CASSPPSGRYNEQFF
clone_size: .; j_call: TRBJ2-2; d_call: TRBD1; v_call: TRBV4-3; cdr3_nt: TGCGCCAGCAGCCAAGGCCCAGGGGGCAACACCGGGGAGCTGTTTTTT; cdr3_aa: CASSQGPGGNTGELFF
clone_size: few; j_call: TRBJ2-7; d_call: .; v_call: TRBV11-2; cdr3_nt: TGTGCCAGCAGCTTAGACAGGGCGACCGAGCAGTACTTC; cdr3_aa: CASSLDRATEQYF
clone_size: .; j_call: TRBJ2-7; d_call: TRBD1; v_call: TRBV27; cdr3_nt: TGTGCCAGCAGTTTAGGACAGGGGGTAGCCGAGCAGTACTTC; cdr3_aa: CASSLGQGVAEQYF
clone_size: .; j_call: TRBJ2-7; d_call: .; v_call: TRBV5-8; cdr3_nt: TGTGCCAGCAGCCCCGAAGTCGGTGCTGGCTACGAGCAGTACTTC; cdr3_aa: CASSPEVGAGYEQYF
clone_size: .; j_call: TRBJ1-2; d_call: TRBD1; v_call: TRBV6-5; cdr3_nt: TGTGCCAGCAGTCCTACCCAGGGGGCGTACTATGGCTACACCTTC; cdr3_aa: CASSPTQGAYYGYTF
clone_size: .; j_call: TRBJ2-3; d_call: TRBD2; v_call: TRBV5-1; cdr3_nt: TGCGCCAGCAGCGCGGCTAGCGGGGGGAACCCGGGTACAGATACGCAGTATTTT; cdr3_aa: CASSAASGGNPGTDTQYF
clone_size: .; j_call: TRBJ1-5; d_call: .; v_call: TRBV19; cdr3_nt: TGTGCCAGTAGTTTAAGACAGTATAGCAATCAGCCCCAGCATTTT; cdr3_aa: CASSLRQYSNQPQHF
clone_size: .; j_call: TRBJ2-7; d_call: .; v_call: TRBV28; cdr3_nt: TGTGCCAGCACCCTCTCCGGAGCATCCTACGAGCAGTACTTC; cdr3_aa: CASTLSGASYEQYF
clone_size: once; j_call: TRBJ1-4; d_call: .; v_call: TRBV12-3/TRBV12-4; cdr3_nt: TGTGCCAGCAGTTTGGGGGGGGAGCAACTGTTTTTT; cdr3_aa: CASSLGGEQLFF
clone_size: few; j_call: TRBJ2-7; d_call: TRBD1; v_call: TRBV5-6; cdr3_nt: TGTGCCAGCAGCCAGGGACAGATCTACGAGCAGTACTTC; cdr3_aa: CASSQGQIYEQYF
clone_size: .; j_call: TRBJ1-1; d_call: TRBD1; v_call: TRBV27; cdr3_nt: TGTGCCAGCAGTGCGGGACAGGGAAAGAAAACTGAAGCTTTCTTT; cdr3_aa: CASSAGQGKKTEAFF
clone_size: .; j_call: TRBJ1-1; d_call: .; v_call: TRBV19; cdr3_nt: TGTGCCAGTAGTCTCCCGGGGGGGAACACTGAAGCTTTCTTT; cdr3_aa: CASSLPGGNTEAFF
clone_size: .; j_call: TRBJ2-5; d_call: .; v_call: TRBV6-2/TRBV6-3; cdr3_nt: TGTGCCAGCAGTTACTCCGGGGGCAGGGGGGAGACCCAGTACTTC; cdr3_aa: CASSYSGGRGETQYF
clone_size: .; j_call: TRBJ2-1; d_call: TRBD1; v_call: TRBV6-4; cdr3_nt: TGTGCCAGCAGTCCAGACAGGGGGCATAACAATGAGCAGTTCTTC; cdr3_aa: CASSPDRGHNNEQFF
clone_size: .; j_call: TRBJ1-1; d_call: TRBD1; v_call: TRBV4-3; cdr3_nt: TGCGCCAGCAGCCAAGCGGACAGGGCTGGTGAAGCTTTCTTT; cdr3_aa: CASSQADRAGEAFF
clone_size: .; j_call: TRBJ2-3; d_call: TRBD2; v_call: TRBV11-2; cdr3_nt: TGTGCCAGCAGCTTAGGCGGGGGGGCCAAAGATACGCAGTATTTT; cdr3_aa: CASSLGGGAKDTQYF
clone_size: few; j_call: TRBJ2-1; d_call: .; v_call: TRBV12-3/TRBV12-4; cdr3_nt: TGTGCCTCCCAGGGCGGAGCCGCATATGAGCAGTTCTTC; cdr3_aa: CASQGGAAYEQFF
clone_size: few; j_call: TRBJ2-7; d_call: .; v_call: TRBV27; cdr3_nt: TGTGCCAGCAGTAGCCTCTACGAGCAGTACTTC; cdr3_aa: CASSSLYEQYF
clone_size: .; j_call: TRBJ1-5; d_call: .; v_call: TRBV19; cdr3_nt: TGTGCCAGTTGCGGGAGCAATCAGCCCCAGCATTTT; cdr3_aa: CASCGSNQPQHF
clone_size: .; j_call: TRBJ2-5; d_call: TRBD1; v_call: TRBV9; cdr3_nt: TGTGCCAGCAGCCCAAGGGACAGGGGGAGACAGACCCAGTACTTC; cdr3_aa: CASSPRDRGRQTQYF
clone_size: few; j_call: TRBJ1-6; d_call: .; v_call: TRBV7-2; cdr3_nt: TGTGCCAGCAGCTTAGCCGGGATGTATAATAATTCACCCCTCCACTTT; cdr3_aa: CASSLAGMYNNSPLHF
clone_size: few; j_call: TRBJ2-2; d_call: .; v_call: TRBV7-3; cdr3_nt: TGTGCCAGCAGCCCAGGAGGGGGCCTCGGGGAGCTGTTTTTT; cdr3_aa: CASSPGGGLGELFF
clone_size: once; j_call: TRBJ1-1; d_call: .; v_call: TRBV6-5; cdr3_nt: TGTGCCAGCAGCAGAACCCACAAAGGGAGCACTGAAGCTTTCTTT; cdr3_aa: CASSRTHKGSTEAFF
clone_size: once; j_call: TRBJ2-1; d_call: .; v_call: TRBV3-1/TRBV3-2; cdr3_nt: TGTGCCAGCAGCCCGAAGGACTACTCCTACAATGAGCAGTTCTTC; cdr3_aa: CASSPKDYSYNEQFF
clone_size: few; j_call: TRBJ1-1; d_call: TRBD1; v_call: TRBV18; cdr3_nt: TGTGCCAGCTCAAACGGACAGGGAGAAGCTTTCTTT; cdr3_aa: CASSNGQGEAFF
clone_size: once; j_call: TRBJ2-5; d_call: TRBD1; v_call: TRBV29-1; cdr3_nt: TGCAGCGTGGGTGGACAGGAGTTTCAAGAGACCCAGTACTTC; cdr3_aa: CSVGGQEFQETQYF
clone_size: .; j_call: TRBJ1-5; d_call: TRBD1; v_call: TRBV6-5; cdr3_nt: TGTGCCAGCAAATCGGGACAGTTCAATCAGCCCCAGCATTTT; cdr3_aa: CASKSGQFNQPQHF
clone_size: .; j_call: TRBJ2-5; d_call: .; v_call: TRBV27; cdr3_nt: TGTGCCAGCAGTTTATCCCGGGTAGAGACCCAGTACTTC; cdr3_aa: CASSLSRVETQYF
clone_size: .; j_call: TRBJ2-7; d_call: .; v_call: TRBV7-2; cdr3_nt: TGTGCCAGCAGCTTAAGCAGGATGAACTACGAGCAGTACTTC; cdr3_aa: CASSLSRMNYEQYF
clone_size: .; j_call: TRBJ2-3; d_call: TRBD2; v_call: TRBV9; cdr3_nt: TGTGCCAGCAGCCCGAGGACTAGCGGGAGTACAGATACGCAGTATTTT; cdr3_aa: CASSPRTSGSTDTQYF
clone_size: once; j_call: TRBJ2-1; d_call: TRBD2; v_call: TRBV28; cdr3_nt: TGTGCCAGCAGTTTGATAGCGGGAGTGAACCCCAATGAGCAGTTCTTC; cdr3_aa: CASSLIAGVNPNEQFF
clone_size: .; j_call: TRBJ1-6; d_call: .; v_call: TRBV7-9; cdr3_nt: TGTGCCAGCAGCTTAATAGGCCAATTTGGAGCACCCCTCCACTTT; cdr3_aa: CASSLIGQFGAPLHF
clone_size: .; j_call: TRBJ1-1; d_call: .; v_call: TRBV5-6; cdr3_nt: TGTGCCAGCACCCCACTACGGACAGTGGGAATTGCCTTGAACACTGAAGCTTTCTTT; cdr3_aa: CASTPLRTVGIALNTEAFF
clone_size: .; j_call: TRBJ1-2; d_call: .; v_call: TRBV28; cdr3_nt: TGTGCCAGCAGCATCTCCCTCGACAGTAGCTATGGCTACACCTTC; cdr3_aa: CASSISLDSSYGYTF
clone_size: .; j_call: TRBJ2-7; d_call: TRBD2; v_call: TRBV5-1; cdr3_nt: TGCGCCAGCAGCCGGGGGGACGGAGAGCAGTACTTC; cdr3_aa: CASSRGDGEQYF
clone_size: .; j_call: TRBJ2-5; d_call: .; v_call: TRBV5-1; cdr3_nt: TGCGCCAGCAGCTTGACAGGGCAACTAGTCCAAGAGACCCAGTACTTC; cdr3_aa: CASSLTGQLVQETQYF
clone_size: .; j_call: TRBJ1-1; d_call: .; v_call: TRBV7-9; cdr3_nt: TGTGCCAGCAGCGATCGACAAGGCCTCATGAACACTGAAGCTTTCTTT; cdr3_aa: CASSDRQGLMNTEAFF
clone_size: once; j_call: TRBJ2-5; d_call: TRBD2; v_call: TRBV2; cdr3_nt: TGTGCCAGGAGGGAGGGCAACGGTGGCGAGACCCAGTACTTC; cdr3_aa: CARREGNGGETQYF
clone_size: .; j_call: TRBJ1-1; d_call: TRBD1; v_call: TRBV19; cdr3_nt: TGTGCCAGCCGGGACAGGCTGAACACTGAAGCTTTCTTT; cdr3_aa: CASRDRLNTEAFF
clone_size: .; j_call: TRBJ2-1; d_call: .; v_call: TRBV24-1; cdr3_nt: TGTGCCACCAGTGATTCCACAGGGAAGCCCGACAATGAGCAGTTCTTC; cdr3_aa: CATSDSTGKPDNEQFF
clone_size: .; j_call: TRBJ2-7; d_call: .; v_call: TRBV11-1; cdr3_nt: TGTGCCAGCAGTCGAAGTACCAGCTCCTACGAGCAGTACTTC; cdr3_aa: CASSRSTSSYEQYF
clone_size: few; j_call: TRBJ2-4; d_call: TRBD2; v_call: TRBV13; cdr3_nt: TGTGCCAGCAGCCCGAGGGGAGCGGGAGGGTCCAAAAACATTCAGTACTTC; cdr3_aa: CASSPRGAGGSKNIQYF
clone_size: .; j_call: TRBJ1-1; d_call: .; v_call: TRBV11-2; cdr3_nt: TGTGCCAGCGCAGACACTCCGAACACTGAAGCTTTCTTT; cdr3_aa: CASADTPNTEAFF